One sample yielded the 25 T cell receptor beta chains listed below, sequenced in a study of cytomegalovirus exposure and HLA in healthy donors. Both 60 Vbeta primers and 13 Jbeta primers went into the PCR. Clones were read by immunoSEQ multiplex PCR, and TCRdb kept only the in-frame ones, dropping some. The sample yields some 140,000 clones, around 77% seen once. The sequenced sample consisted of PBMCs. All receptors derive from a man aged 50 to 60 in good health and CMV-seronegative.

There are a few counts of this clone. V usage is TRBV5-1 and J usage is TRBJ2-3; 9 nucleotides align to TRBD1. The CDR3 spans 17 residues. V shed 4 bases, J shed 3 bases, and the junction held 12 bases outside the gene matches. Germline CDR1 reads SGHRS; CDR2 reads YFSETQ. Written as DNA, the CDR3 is TGCGCCAGCAGCATTCTCCCCGGGACAGGGAAGACAGATACGCAGTATTTT. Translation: CASSILPGTGKTDTQYF. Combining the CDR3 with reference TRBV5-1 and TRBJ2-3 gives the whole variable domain KAGVTQTPRYLIKTRGQQVTLSCSPISGHRSVSWYQQTPGQGLQFLFEYFSETQRNKGNFPGRFSGRQFSNSRSEMNVSTLELGDSALYLCASSILPGTGKTDTQYFGPGTRLTVL.

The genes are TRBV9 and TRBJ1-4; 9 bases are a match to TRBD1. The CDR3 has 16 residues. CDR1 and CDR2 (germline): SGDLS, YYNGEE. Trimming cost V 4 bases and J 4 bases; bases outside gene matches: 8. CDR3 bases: TGTGCCAGCAGCCCAGTCGGGACAGGGATTAATGAAAAACTGTTTTTT. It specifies CASSPVGTGINEKLFF.

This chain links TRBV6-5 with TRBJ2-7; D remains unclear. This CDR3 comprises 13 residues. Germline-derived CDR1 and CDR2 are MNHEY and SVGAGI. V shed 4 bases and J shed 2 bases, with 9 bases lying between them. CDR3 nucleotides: TGTGCCAGCAGTTTCAGTGCCACCTACGAGCAGTACTTC. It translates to CASSFSATYEQYF.

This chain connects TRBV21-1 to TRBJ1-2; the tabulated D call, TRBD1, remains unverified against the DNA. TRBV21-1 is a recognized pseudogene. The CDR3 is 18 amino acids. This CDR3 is CASSKGIPDRDEHYGYTF. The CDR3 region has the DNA TGTGCCAGCAGCAAAGGAATTCCCGACAGGGATGAACACTATGGCTACACCTTC.

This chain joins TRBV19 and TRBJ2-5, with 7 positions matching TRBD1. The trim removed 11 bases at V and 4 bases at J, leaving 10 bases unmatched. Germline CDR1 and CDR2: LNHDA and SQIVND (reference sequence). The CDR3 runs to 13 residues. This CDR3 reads CAVARGRGETQYF. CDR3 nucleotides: TGTGCCGTTGCTAGGGGGCGCGGAGAGACCCAGTACTTC.

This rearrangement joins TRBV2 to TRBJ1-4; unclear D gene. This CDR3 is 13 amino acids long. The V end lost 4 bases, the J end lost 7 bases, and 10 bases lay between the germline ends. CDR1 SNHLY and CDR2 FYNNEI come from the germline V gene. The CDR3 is CASSGRVGEKLFF. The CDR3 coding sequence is TGTGCCAGCAGTGGGAGGGTTGGTGAAAAACTGTTTTTT.

The CDR3 nucleotides read TGTGCCTGGACCAGGGAAGTTGGCTACACCTTC. Protein sequence: CAWTREVGYTF. The chain joins TRBV30 to TRBJ1-2; D possibly corresponds to TRBD1 (5 bases). Germline-derived CDR1 and CDR2 are GTSNPN and SVGIG (reference sequence). The CDR3 spans 11 residues. V was clipped by 4 bases and J by 7 bases, with 10 bases between them.

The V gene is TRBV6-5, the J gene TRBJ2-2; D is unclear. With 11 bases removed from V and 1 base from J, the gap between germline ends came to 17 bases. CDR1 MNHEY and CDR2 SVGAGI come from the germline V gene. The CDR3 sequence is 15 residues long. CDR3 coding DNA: TGTGCCGGCGCCTTGGGCACCCAGAACACCGGGGAGCTGTTTTTT. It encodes CAGALGTQNTGELFF.

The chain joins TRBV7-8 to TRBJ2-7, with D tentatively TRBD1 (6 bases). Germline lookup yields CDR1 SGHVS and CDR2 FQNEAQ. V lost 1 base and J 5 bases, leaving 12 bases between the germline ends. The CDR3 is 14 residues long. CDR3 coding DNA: TGTGCCAGCAGCTTAGGTACAGGGACGAACGAGCAGTACTTC. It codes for CASSLGTGTNEQYF.

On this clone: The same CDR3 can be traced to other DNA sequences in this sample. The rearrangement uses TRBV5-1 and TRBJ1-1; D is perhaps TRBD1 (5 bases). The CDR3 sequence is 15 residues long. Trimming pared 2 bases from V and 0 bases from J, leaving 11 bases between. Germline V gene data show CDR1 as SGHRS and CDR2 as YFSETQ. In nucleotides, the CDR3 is TGCGCCAGCAGCTTAGATCAGGGCATGAACACTGAAGCTTTCTTT. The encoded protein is CASSLDQGMNTEAFF.

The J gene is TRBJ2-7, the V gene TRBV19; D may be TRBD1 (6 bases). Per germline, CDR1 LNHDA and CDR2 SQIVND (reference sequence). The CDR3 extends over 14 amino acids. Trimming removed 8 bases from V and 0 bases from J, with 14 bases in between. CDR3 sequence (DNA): TGTGCCAGTGCCAGGGGCGCAAGCTCCTACGAGCAGTACTTC. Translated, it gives CASARGASSYEQYF. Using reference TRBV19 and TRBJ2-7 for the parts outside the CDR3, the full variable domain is DGGITQSPKYLFRKEGQNVTLSCEQNLNHDAMYWYRQDPGQGLRLIYYSQIVNDFQKGDIAEGYSVSREKKESFPLTVTSAQKNPTAFYLCASARGASSYEQYFGPGTRLTVT.

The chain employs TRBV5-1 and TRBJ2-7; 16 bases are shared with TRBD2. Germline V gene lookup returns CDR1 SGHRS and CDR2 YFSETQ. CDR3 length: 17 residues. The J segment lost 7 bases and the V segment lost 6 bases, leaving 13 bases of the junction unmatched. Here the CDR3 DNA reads TGCGCCAGCAACCCCGGGACTAGCGGGAGGGCCCTCGGGGAGCAGTACTTC. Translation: CASNPGTSGRALGEQYF.

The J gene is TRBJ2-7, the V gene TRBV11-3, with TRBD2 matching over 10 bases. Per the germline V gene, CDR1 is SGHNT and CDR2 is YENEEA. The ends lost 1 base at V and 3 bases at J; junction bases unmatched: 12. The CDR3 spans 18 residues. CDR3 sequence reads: CASSLARRLAGVSYEQYF. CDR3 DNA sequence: TGTGCCAGCAGCTTAGCTCGGAGGCTAGCGGGAGTTAGCTACGAGCAGTACTTC. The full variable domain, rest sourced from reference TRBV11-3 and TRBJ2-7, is EAGVVQSPRYKIIEKKQPVAFWCNPISGHNTLYWYLQNLGQGPELLIRYENEEAVDDSQLPKDRFSAERLKGVDSTLKIQPAELGDSAVYLCASSLARRLAGVSYEQYFGPGTRLTVT.

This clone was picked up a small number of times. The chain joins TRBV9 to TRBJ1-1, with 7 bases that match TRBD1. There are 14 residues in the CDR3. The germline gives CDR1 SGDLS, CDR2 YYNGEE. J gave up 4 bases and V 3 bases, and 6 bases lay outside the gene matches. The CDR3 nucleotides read TGTGCCAGCAGCGCTAGACAGGGAAGCACTGAAGCTTTCTTT. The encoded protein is CASSARQGSTEAFF.

DNA for the CDR3: TGTGCCAGCAGTATCCGGGACAGGGGGTACACTGAAGCTTTCTTT. Protein: CASSIRDRGYTEAFF. V gene TRBV6-1 combines with J gene TRBJ1-1, with 11 positions matching TRBD1. The V gene end was trimmed by 5 bases and the J gene end by 3 bases; junction bases not matched to a gene: 5. Germline V lookup: CDR1 MNHNS, CDR2 SASEGT. This CDR3 contains 15 residues.

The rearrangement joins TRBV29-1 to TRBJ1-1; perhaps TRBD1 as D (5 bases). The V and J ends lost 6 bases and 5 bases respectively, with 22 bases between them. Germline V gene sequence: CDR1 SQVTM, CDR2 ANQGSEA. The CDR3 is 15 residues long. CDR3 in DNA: TGCAGCGTGGCAGCAGACAGCGTCCCAACAACTGAAGCTTTCTTT. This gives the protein CSVAADSVPTTEAFF.

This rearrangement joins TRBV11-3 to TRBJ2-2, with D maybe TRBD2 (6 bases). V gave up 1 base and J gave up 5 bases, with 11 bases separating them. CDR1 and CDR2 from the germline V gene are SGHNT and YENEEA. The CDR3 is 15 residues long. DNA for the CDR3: TGTGCCAGCAGCTTAGGGGGAGCGGGTACCGGGGAGCTGTTTTTT. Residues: CASSLGGAGTGELFF.

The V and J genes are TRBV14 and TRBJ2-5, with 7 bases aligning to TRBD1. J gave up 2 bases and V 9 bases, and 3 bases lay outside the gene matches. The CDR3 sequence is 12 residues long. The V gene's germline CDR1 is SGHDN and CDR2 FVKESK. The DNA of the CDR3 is TGTGCCAGTCAACAGGGGCAAGAGACCCAGTACTTC. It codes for CASQQGQETQYF. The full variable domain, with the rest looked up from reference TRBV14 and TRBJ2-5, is EAGVTQFPSHSVIEKGQTVTLRCDPISGHDNLYWYRRVMGKEIKFLLHFVKESKQDESGMPNNRFLAERTGGTYSTLKVQPAELEDSGVYFCASQQGQETQYFGPGTRLLVL.

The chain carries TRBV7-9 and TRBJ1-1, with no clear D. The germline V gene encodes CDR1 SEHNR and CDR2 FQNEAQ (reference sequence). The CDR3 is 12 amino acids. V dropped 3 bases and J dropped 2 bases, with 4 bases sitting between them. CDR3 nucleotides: TGTGCCAGCAGCTTTCCTAACACTGAAGCTTTCTTT. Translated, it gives CASSFPNTEAFF.

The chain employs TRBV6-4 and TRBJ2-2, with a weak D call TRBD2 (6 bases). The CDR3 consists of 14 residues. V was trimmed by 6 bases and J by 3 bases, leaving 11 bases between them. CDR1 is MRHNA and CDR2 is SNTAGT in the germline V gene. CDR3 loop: CASSPGLHTGELFF. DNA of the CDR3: TGTGCCAGCAGCCCGGGACTCCACACCGGGGAGCTGTTTTTT.

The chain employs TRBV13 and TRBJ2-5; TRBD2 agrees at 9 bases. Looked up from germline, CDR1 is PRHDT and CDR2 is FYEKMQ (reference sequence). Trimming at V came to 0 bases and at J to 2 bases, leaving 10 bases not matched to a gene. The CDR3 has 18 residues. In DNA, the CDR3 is TGTGCCAGCAGCTTAGGCCCTAGGGCTAGCGGGGCGCAAGAGACCCAGTACTTC. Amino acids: CASSLGPRASGAQETQYF.

This chain's CDR3 is CASSFWLGEGDPGEQYF. The DNA for the CDR3 is TGCGCCAGCAGCTTTTGGCTGGGGGAGGGAGACCCGGGCGAGCAGTACTTC. The chain joins TRBV5-1 to TRBJ2-5, with 7 positions matching TRBD2. The J call may be faulty, since TRBJ2-7 better matches the DNA end. This CDR3 region has 17 residues. Germline lookup yields CDR1 SGHRS and CDR2 YFSETQ.

The CDR3 DNA is TGTGCCAGCAGCTTATTCGACAGGGAAGAGACCCAGTACTTC. Protein sequence: CASSLFDREETQYF. The chain carries TRBV5-4 and TRBJ2-5, with TRBD1 matching 7 bases. The V gene's germline CDR1 is SGHNT and CDR2 YYREEE (reference sequence). With V trimmed by 2 bases and J by 3 bases, 4 bases remained unmatched. The CDR3 sequence is 14 residues long.

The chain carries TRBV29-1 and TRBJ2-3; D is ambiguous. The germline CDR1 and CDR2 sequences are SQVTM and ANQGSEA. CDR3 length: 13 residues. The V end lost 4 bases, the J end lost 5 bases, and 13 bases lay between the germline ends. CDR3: CSVGNGGVDTQYF. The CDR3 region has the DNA TGCAGCGTTGGAAATGGCGGCGTAGATACGCAGTATTTT.

Here the CDR3 DNA reads TGTGCCAGCAGTGTTCGGCTAGCGGATTACAATGAGCAGTTCTTC. It translates to CASSVRLADYNEQFF. The V gene is TRBV2, the J gene TRBJ2-1, with 7 bases identical to TRBD2. Germline CDR1 is SNHLY and CDR2 is FYNNEI. After removal of 4 bases from V and 4 bases from J, the junction contained 7 bases not matched to a gene. The CDR3 covers 15 residues.